The entry below gives a single T cell receptor (beta chain) sequence along with its context. Trimming cost V 5 bases and J 4 bases; bases outside gene matches: 3. Germline V gene data show CDR1 as SGHRS and CDR2 as YFSETQ. This CDR3 contains 13 residues. The data stem from a study of blood T cell repertoires in COVID-19. Study summary: COVID-19 samples collected from the United States, Italy and Spain covered acute and convalescent phases. The cDNA or gDNA used as material had been derived from T cells, B-cell-depleted T cells, or PBMCs.

In the study's own analysis: For nucleated cells, counts were estimated from reference gene primer amplification. Here immunoSEQ multiplex PCR was the method, and the copy in TCRdb shows in-frame clones only, minus some. The V and J calls and the clone size are those of that table, but D and trimming were determined from the DNA. Among a few hundred thousand clones listed, 82% were seen once. The chain has TRBV5-1 and TRBJ2-5; the match to TRBD1 covers 9 bases. Sequenced material: peripheral blood. The receptor comes from a woman between 18 and 30 years old with acute or convalescent COVID-19. The CDR3 region is CASRLQGAETQYF. The DNA for the CDR3 is TGCGCCAGCAGGTTACAGGGGGCAGAGACCCAGTACTTC.